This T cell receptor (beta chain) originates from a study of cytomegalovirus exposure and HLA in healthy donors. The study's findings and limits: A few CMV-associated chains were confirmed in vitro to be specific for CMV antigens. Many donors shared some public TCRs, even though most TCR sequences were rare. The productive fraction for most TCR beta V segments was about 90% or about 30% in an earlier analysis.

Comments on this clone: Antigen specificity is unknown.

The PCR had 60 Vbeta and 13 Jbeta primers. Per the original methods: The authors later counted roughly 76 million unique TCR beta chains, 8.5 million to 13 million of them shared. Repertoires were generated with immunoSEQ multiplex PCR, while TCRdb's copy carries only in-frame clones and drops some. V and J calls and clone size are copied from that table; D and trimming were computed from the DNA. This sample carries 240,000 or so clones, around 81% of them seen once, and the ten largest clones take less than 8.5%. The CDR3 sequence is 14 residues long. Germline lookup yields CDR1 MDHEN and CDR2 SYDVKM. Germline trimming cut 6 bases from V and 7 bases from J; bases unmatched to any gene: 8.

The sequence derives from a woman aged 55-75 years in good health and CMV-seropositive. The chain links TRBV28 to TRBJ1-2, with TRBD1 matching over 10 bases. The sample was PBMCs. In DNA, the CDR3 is TGTGCCAGCAGCTTGGGACAGGGGTATGGTGGCTACACCTTC. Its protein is CASSLGQGYGGYTF.